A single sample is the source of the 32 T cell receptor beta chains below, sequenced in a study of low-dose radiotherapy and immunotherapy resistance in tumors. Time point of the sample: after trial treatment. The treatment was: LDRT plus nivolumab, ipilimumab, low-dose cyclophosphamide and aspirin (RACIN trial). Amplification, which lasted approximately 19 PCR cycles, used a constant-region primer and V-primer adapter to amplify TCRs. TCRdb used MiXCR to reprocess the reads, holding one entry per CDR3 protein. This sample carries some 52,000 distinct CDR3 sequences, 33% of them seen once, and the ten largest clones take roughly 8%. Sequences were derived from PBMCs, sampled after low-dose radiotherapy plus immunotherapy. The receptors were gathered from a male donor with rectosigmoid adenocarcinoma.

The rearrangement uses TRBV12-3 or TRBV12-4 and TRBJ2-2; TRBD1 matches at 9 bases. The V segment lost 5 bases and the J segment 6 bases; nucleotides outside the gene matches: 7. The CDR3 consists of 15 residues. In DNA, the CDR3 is TGTGCCAGCAGTGCCTGGGACAGGGTGTCCGGGGAGCTGTTTTTT. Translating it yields CASSAWDRVSGELFF.

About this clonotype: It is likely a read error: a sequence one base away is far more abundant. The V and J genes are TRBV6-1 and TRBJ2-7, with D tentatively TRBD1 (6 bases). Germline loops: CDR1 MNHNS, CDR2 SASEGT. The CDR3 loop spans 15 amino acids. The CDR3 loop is CASVSGQTGLYEQCF. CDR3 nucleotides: TGTGCCAGCGTATCCGGACAGACTGGTCTCTACGAGCAGTGCTTC.

CDR3 sequence: CASGGGGPRYEQYF. The CDR3, as DNA: TGTGCCAGCGGGGGGGGAGGGCCCCGCTACGAGCAGTACTTC. V and J are TRBV2 and TRBJ2-7; 7 nucleotides align to TRBD2. V lost 8 bases, J lost 3 bases, and 10 bases stayed unmatched. Germline V gene lookup returns CDR1 SNHLY and CDR2 FYNNEI. This CDR3 is 14 amino acids long.

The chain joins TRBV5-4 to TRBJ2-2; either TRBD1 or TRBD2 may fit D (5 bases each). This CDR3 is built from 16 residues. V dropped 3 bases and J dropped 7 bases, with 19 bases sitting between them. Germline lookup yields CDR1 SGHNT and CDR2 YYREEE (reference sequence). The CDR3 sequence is CASSSTSRTGGGELFF. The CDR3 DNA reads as TGTGCCAGCAGCTCAACATCCCGAACAGGAGGCGGGGAGCTGTTTTTT.

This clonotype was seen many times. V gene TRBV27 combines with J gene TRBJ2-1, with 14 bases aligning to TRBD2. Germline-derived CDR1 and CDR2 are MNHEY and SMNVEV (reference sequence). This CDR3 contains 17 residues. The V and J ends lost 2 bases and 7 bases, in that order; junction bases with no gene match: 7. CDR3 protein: CASSLRTSGGIINEQFF. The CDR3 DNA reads TGTGCCAGCAGTTTACGGACTAGCGGGGGGATAATAAATGAGCAGTTCTTC.

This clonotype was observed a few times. The CDR3 sequence: CASSPLRENIQYF. The CDR3 DNA is TGCGCCAGCAGCCCATTGCGGGAAAACATTCAGTACTTC. The chain uses TRBV5-1 and TRBJ2-4, with a tentative D call TRBD2 (5 bases). The CDR3 has 13 residues. Germline values: CDR1 SGHRS, CDR2 YFSETQ. Between the trimmed V and J ends, which lost 4 bases and 5 bases, there was a span of 10 bases. Complete variable domain (other parts from reference TRBV5-1 and TRBJ2-4): KAGVTQTPRYLIKTRGQQVTLSCSPISGHRSVSWYQQTPGQGLQFLFEYFSETQRNKGNFPGRFSGRQFSNSRSEMNVSTLELGDSALYLCASSPLRENIQYFGAGTRLSVL.

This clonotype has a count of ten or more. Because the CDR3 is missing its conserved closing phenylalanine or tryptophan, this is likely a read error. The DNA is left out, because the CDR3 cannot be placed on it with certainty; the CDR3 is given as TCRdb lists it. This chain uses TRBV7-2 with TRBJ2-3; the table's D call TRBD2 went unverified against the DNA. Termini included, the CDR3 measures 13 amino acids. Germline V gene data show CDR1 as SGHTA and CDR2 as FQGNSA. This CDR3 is CASSLSGLAGPYL.

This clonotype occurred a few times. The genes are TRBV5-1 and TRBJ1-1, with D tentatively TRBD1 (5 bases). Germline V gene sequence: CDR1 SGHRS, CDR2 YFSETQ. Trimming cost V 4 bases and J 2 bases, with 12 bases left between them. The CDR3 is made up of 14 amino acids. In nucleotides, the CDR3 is TGCGCCAGCAGCATCCGGCAGGGCAACACTGAAGCTTTCTTT. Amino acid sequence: CASSIRQGNTEAFF. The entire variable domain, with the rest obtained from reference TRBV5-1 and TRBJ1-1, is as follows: KAGVTQTPRYLIKTRGQQVTLSCSPISGHRSVSWYQQTPGQGLQFLFEYFSETQRNKGNFPGRFSGRQFSNSRSEMNVSTLELGDSALYLCASSIRQGNTEAFFGQGTRLTVV.

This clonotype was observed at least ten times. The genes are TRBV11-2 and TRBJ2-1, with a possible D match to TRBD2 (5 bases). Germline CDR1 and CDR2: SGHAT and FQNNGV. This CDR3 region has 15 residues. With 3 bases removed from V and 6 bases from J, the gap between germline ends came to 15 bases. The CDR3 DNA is TGTGCCAGCAGCTTCAGCCAGAATAGCGTCAATGAGCAGTTCTTC. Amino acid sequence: CASSFSQNSVNEQFF.

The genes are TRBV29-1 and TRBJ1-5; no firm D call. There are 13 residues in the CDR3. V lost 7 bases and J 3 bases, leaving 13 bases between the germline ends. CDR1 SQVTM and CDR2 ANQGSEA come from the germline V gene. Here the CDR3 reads CSASDGYNQPQHF. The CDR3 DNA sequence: TGCAGCGCGTCGGACGGATACAATCAGCCCCAGCATTTT. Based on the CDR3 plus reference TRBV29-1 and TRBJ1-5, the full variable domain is SAVISQKPSRDICQRGTSLTIQCQVDSQVTMMFWYRQQPGQSLTLIATANQGSEATYESGFVIDKFPISRPNLTFSTLTVSNMSPEDSSIYLCSASDGYNQPQHFGDGTRLSIL.

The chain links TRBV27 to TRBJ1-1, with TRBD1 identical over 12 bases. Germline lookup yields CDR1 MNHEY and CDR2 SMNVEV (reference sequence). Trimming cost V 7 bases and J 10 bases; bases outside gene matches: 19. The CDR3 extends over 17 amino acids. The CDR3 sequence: CASTPAGTGGGRSRAFF. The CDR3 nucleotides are TGTGCCAGCACCCCGGCCGGGACAGGGGGCGGGAGATCGCGAGCTTTCTTT.

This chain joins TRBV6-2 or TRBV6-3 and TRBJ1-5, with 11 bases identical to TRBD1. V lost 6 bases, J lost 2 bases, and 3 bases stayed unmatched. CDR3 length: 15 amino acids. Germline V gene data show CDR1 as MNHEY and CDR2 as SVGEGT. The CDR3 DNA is TGTGCCAGCAGAAAGGACAGGGGGCGCAATCAGCCCCAGCATTTT. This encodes CASRKDRGRNQPQHF.

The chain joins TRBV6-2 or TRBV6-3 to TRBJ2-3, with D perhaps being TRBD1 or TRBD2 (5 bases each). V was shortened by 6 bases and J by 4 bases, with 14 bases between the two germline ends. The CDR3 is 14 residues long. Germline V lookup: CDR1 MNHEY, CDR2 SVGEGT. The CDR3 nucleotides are TGTGCCAGCAGGGAGAGGGGTGGCCCAGATACGCAGTATTTT. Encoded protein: CASRERGGPDTQYF.

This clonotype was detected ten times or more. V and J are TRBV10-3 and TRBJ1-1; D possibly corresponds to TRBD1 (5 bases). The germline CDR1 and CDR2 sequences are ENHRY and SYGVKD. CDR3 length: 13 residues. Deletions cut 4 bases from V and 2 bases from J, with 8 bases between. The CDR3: CAISVRGNTEAFF. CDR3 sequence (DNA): TGTGCCATCAGTGTGAGGGGAAACACTGAAGCTTTCTTT.

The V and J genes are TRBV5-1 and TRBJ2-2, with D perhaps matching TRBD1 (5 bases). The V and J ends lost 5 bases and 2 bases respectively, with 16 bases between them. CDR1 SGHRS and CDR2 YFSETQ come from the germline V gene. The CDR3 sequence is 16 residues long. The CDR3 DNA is TGCGCCAGCAGTTCTGGGGCGACTTCCAACACCGGGGAGCTGTTTTTT. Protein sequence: CASSSGATSNTGELFF.

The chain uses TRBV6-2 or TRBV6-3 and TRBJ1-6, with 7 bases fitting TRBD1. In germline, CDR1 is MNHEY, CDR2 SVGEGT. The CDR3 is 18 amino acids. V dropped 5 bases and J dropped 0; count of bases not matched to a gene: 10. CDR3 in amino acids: CASSERRTGSSYNSPLHF. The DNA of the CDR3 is TGTGCCAGCAGTGAGAGGAGGACAGGCAGCTCCTATAATTCACCCCTCCACTTT.

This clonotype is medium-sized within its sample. The CDR3 loop is CASSAEVTYSYNEQFF. DNA for the CDR3: TGTGCCAGCAGCGCCGAGGTCACCTACTCCTACAATGAGCAGTTCTTC. The chain has TRBV11-2 and TRBJ2-1, with D hard to call. Between the trimmed V and J ends, which lost 5 bases and 0 bases, there was a span of 14 bases. Germline CDR1 SGHAT, CDR2 FQNNGV. CDR3 length: 16 amino acids.

This chain's CDR3 is CASSLLGRRTEAFF. The CDR3 DNA reads TGTGCCAGCAGTTTATTGGGGCGGCGGACTGAAGCTTTCTTT. The rearrangement joins TRBV12-3 or TRBV12-4 to TRBJ1-1, with D possibly matching TRBD1 (5 bases). Trimming removed 2 bases at V and 5 bases at J, with 12 bases between. The length of the CDR3 is 14 residues.

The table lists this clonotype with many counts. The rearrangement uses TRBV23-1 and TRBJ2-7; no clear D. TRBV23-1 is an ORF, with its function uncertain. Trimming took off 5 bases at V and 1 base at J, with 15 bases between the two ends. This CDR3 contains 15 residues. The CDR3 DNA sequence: TGCGCCAGCAGTACCCGGACGGACCTATCCTACGAGCAGTACTTC. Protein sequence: CASSTRTDLSYEQYF.

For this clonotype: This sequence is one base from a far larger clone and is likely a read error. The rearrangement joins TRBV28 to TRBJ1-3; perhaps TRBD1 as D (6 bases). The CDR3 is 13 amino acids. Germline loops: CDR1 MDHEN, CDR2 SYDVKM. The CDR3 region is CASAGGSENTIYF. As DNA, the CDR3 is TGTGCCAGTGCCGGGGGCTCTGAAAACACCATATATTTT.

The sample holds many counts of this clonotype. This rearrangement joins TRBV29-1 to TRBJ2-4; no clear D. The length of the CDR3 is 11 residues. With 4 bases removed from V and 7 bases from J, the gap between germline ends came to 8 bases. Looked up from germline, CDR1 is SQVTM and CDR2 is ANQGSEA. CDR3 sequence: CSVVDLNIQYF. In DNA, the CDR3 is TGCAGCGTTGTGGACCTGAACATTCAGTACTTC.

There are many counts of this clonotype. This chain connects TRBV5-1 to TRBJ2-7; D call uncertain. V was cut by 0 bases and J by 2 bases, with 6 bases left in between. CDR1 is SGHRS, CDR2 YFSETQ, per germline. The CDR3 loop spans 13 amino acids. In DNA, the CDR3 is TGCGCCAGCAGCTTGGCCCGGGCCTACGAGCAGTACTTC. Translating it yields CASSLARAYEQYF. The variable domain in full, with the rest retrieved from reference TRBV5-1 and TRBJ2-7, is KAGVTQTPRYLIKTRGQQVTLSCSPISGHRSVSWYQQTPGQGLQFLFEYFSETQRNKGNFPGRFSGRQFSNSRSEMNVSTLELGDSALYLCASSLARAYEQYFGPGTRLTVT.

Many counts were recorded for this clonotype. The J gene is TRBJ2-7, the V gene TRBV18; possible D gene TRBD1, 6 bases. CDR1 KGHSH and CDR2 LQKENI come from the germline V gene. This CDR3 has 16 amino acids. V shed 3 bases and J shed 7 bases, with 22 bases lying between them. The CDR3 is CASSPRTGTLFREQYF. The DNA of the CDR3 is TGTGCCAGCTCACCCCGAACAGGGACCCTGTTTAGGGAGCAGTACTTC.

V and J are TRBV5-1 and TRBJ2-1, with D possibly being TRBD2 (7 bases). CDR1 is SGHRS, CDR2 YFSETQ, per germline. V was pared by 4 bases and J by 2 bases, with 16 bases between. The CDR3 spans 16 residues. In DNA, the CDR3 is TGCGCCAGCAGCCAAATCGAAGGGGGGGCCTACAATGAGCAGTTCTTC. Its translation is CASSQIEGGAYNEQFF.

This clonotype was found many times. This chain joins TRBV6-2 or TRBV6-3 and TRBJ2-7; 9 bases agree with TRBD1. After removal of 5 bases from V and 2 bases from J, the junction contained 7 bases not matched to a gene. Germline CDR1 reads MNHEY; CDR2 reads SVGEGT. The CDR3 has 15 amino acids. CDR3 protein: CASSDQDRGPYEQYF. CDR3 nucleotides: TGTGCCAGCAGTGACCAGGACAGGGGACCCTACGAGCAGTACTTC.

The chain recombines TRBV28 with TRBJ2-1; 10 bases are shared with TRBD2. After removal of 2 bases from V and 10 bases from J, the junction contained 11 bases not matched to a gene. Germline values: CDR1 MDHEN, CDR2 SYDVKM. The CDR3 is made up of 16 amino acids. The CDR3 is CASSLTQLAGVREQFF. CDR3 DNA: TGTGCCAGCAGTTTAACGCAGCTAGCGGGAGTACGGGAGCAGTTCTTC.

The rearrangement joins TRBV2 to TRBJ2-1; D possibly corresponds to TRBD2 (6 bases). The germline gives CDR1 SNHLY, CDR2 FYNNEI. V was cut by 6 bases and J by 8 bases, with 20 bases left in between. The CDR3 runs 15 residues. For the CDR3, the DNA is TGTGCCAGCAGGCAAACTAGCCGCGGTGGTTATGAGCAGTTCTTC. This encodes CASRQTSRGGYEQFF.

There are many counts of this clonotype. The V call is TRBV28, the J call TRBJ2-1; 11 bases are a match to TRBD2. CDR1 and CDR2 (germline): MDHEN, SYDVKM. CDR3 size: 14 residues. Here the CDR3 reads CGSLAGGHYNEQFF. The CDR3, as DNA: TGTGGTAGCTTAGCGGGAGGGCACTACAATGAGCAGTTCTTC. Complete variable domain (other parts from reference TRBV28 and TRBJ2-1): DVKVTQSSRYLVKRTGEKVFLECVQDMDHENMFWYRQDPGLGLRLIYFSYDVKMKEKGDIPEGYSVSREKKERFSLILESASTNQTSMYLCGSLAGGHYNEQFFGPGTRLTVL.

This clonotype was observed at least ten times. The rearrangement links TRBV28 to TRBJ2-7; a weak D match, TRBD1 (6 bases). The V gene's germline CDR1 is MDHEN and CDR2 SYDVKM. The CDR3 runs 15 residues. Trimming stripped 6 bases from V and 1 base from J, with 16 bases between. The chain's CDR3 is CASRTGRRASYEQYF. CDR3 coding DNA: TGTGCCAGCAGGACAGGACGACGAGCTTCCTACGAGCAGTACTTC.

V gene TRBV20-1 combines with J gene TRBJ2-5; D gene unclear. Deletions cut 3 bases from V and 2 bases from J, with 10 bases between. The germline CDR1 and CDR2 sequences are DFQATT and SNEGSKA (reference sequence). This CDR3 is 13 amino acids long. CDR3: CSASVRMQETQYF. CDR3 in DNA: TGCAGTGCTAGTGTGCGGATGCAAGAGACCCAGTACTTC.

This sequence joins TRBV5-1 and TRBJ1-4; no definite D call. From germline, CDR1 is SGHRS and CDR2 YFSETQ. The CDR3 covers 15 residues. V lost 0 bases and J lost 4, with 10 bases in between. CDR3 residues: CASSLERAFNEKLFF. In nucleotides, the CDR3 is TGCGCCAGCAGCTTGGAAAGGGCATTTAATGAAAAACTGTTTTTT.

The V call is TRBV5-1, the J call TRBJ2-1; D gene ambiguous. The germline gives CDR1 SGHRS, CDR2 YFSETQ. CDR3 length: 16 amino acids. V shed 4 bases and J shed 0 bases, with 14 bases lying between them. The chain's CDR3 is CASSLMPGSSYNEQFF. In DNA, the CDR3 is TGCGCCAGCAGCCTGATGCCGGGCAGCTCCTACAATGAGCAGTTCTTC.